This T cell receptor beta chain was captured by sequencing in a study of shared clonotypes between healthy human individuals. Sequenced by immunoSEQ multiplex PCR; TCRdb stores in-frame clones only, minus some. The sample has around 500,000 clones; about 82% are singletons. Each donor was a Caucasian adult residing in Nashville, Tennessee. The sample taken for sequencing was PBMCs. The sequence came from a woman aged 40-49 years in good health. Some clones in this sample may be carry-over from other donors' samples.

CDR3 bases: TGTGCCAGCAGCTCCGGTGATGGATGGAGCGGGAGGGCTTACGAGCAGTACTTC. Amino acids: CASSSGDGWSGRAYEQYF. The gene calls are TRBV7-2 and TRBJ2-7, with 10 bases fitting TRBD2. Germline-derived CDR1 and CDR2 are SGHTA and FQGNSA. With V trimmed by 4 bases and J by 4 bases, 16 bases remained unmatched. This CDR3 is built from 18 residues. Drawing the rest from reference TRBV7-2 and TRBJ2-7, the complete variable domain is GAGVSQSPSNKVTEKGKDVELRCDPISGHTALYWYRQSLGQGLEFLIYFQGNSAPDKSGLPSDRFSAERTGGSVSTLTIQRTQQEDSAVYLCASSSGDGWSGRAYEQYFGPGTRLTVT.